A single sample gave rise to the 14 T cell receptor beta chains below, sequenced in a study of neurological immune-mediated disorders. Via MiXCR, TCRdb re-called the 5' RACE reads, giving one row per CDR3 protein. This table has roughly 60,000 distinct CDR3 sequences, about 4.2% appearing once. Sequenced: CD4+ T cells from blood. The source of these receptors is a woman aged 40 to 50 with multiple sclerosis.

V usage is TRBV7-2 and J usage is TRBJ2-3; D call uncertain. Looked up from germline, CDR1 is SGHTA and CDR2 is FQGNSA. Trimming stripped 0 bases from V and 4 bases from J, with 8 bases between. The CDR3 spans 14 residues. Written as DNA, the CDR3 is TGTGCCAGCAGCTTAGCTTGGGTTGCAGATACGCAGTATTTT. Encoded protein: CASSLAWVADTQYF.

This clonotype came up many times. The V call is TRBV12-3 or TRBV12-4, the J call TRBJ2-3; D is unresolved. The CDR3 is 14 residues long. Deletions cut 9 bases from V and 1 base from J, with 14 bases between. This CDR3 reads CASQPQIGTDTQYF. DNA for the CDR3: TGTGCCAGTCAACCCCAGATAGGCACAGATACGCAGTATTTT.

In the case of this clonotype: An end of the junction differs from the germline gene, which may be a read error. The chain recombines TRBV5-1 with TRBJ2-6; 8 nucleotides agree with TRBD1. Looked up from germline, CDR1 is SGHRS and CDR2 is YFSETQ. The CDR3 has 16 amino acids. CDR3 region: CASSFQGAAGANVLIF. DNA of the CDR3: TGCGCAAGCAGCTTTCAGGGGGCAGCTGGGGCCAACGTCCTGATTTTC.

This clonotype was seen many times. The chain links TRBV12-3 or TRBV12-4 to TRBJ2-3; 9 bases are a match to TRBD1. The length of the CDR3 is 14 residues. V lost 5 bases and J lost 10; bases outside the gene matches: 10. The CDR3 DNA follows: TGTGCCAGCAGTGCCAGGACAGGGGACATTTCGCAGTATTTT. It is translated as CASSARTGDISQYF.

The V gene is TRBV12-2, the J gene TRBJ1-6; the DNA was not used to check the table's D call, TRBD1. TRBV12-2 is tagged as a pseudogene. The CDR3 is 15 residues long. The chain's CDR3 is CASRRRGARDSPLHF. The CDR3, as DNA: TGTGCAAGTCGCCGTAGGGGGGCGCGCGATTCACCCCTCCACTTT.

In its sample, this clonotype was seen many times. The rearrangement joins TRBV20-1 to TRBJ2-3; 9 bases are shared with TRBD1. V was clipped by 3 bases and J by 2 bases; unmatched bases: 9. CDR1 is DFQATT and CDR2 is SNEGSKA in the germline V gene (reference sequence). The CDR3 loop spans 16 amino acids. CDR3 region: CSASSLRDRATDTQYF. The DNA for the CDR3 is TGCAGTGCTAGTTCTTTACGGGACAGGGCCACAGATACGCAGTATTTT.

Ten or more counts support this clonotype. The V gene is TRBV10-3, the J gene TRBJ1-5, with 8 bases aligning to TRBD1. The CDR3 extends over 13 amino acids. J was trimmed by 2 bases and V by 11 bases; bases with no gene match: 5. Germline V gives CDR1 ENHRY, CDR2 SYGVKD. CDR3 sequence reads: CASGQGGNQPQHF. DNA of the CDR3: TGTGCCTCCGGACAGGGAGGCAATCAGCCCCAGCATTTT.

Many counts were recorded for this clonotype. This chain connects TRBV5-1 to TRBJ1-2; perhaps TRBD1 as D (6 bases). The CDR3 extends over 14 amino acids. From germline, CDR1 is SGHRS and CDR2 YFSETQ. V was cut by 0 bases and J by 6 bases, with 12 bases left in between. The CDR3 here is CASSLGWQGNGYTF. CDR3 sequence (DNA): TGCGCCAGCAGCTTGGGATGGCAGGGGAATGGCTACACCTTC.

There are many counts of this clonotype. V usage is TRBV14 and J usage is TRBJ2-4; 7 nucleotides line up with TRBD1. The V gene end was trimmed by 5 bases and the J gene end by 8 bases; junction bases not matched to a gene: 12. The CDR3 runs to 15 residues. CDR1 and CDR2 (germline): SGHDN, FVKESK. The CDR3 reads CASSSTTGQIDIQYF. CDR3 in DNA: TGTGCCAGCAGCTCTACCACGGGACAGATAGACATTCAGTACTTC. Together with reference TRBV14 and TRBJ2-4, the CDR3 gives the full variable domain: EAGVTQFPSHSVIEKGQTVTLRCDPISGHDNLYWYRRVMGKEIKFLLHFVKESKQDESGMPNNRFLAERTGGTYSTLKVQPAELEDSGVYFCASSSTTGQIDIQYFGAGTRLSVL.

There are many counts of this clonotype. This chain connects TRBV5-1 to TRBJ1-1; D gene ambiguous. The V gene lost 3 bases and the J gene lost 5 bases, with 20 bases spanning the gap. CDR3 length: 16 amino acids. The germline gives CDR1 SGHRS, CDR2 YFSETQ. CDR3 region: CASSSGVRGTGTEAFF. The DNA for the CDR3 is TGCGCCAGCAGCTCCGGCGTCCGGGGAACGGGGACTGAAGCTTTCTTT.

This clonotype came up many times. The chain joins TRBV20-1 to TRBJ2-5; TRBD1 agrees at 7 bases. The CDR3 has 14 residues. CDR1 is DFQATT, CDR2 SNEGSKA, per germline (reference sequence). V gave up 6 bases and J gave up 3 bases; unmatched junction bases: 10. The CDR3 region has the DNA TGCAGTGCCGTTGTGGCGACAGGGAAAGAGACCCAGTACTTC. This encodes CSAVVATGKETQYF.

In its sample, this clonotype was seen many times. This chain joins TRBV5-1 and TRBJ2-2; D is perhaps TRBD1 or TRBD2 (5 bases each). V dropped 4 bases and J dropped 4 bases, with 17 bases sitting between them. Germline CDR1 is SGHRS and CDR2 is YFSETQ. The CDR3 runs to 16 residues. CDR3 protein: CASSLMAQRGTGELFF. As DNA, the CDR3 is TGCGCCAGCAGCCTCATGGCCCAGAGGGGCACCGGGGAGCTGTTTTTT. Full variable domain (outside the CDR3, taken from reference TRBV5-1 and TRBJ2-2): KAGVTQTPRYLIKTRGQQVTLSCSPISGHRSVSWYQQTPGQGLQFLFEYFSETQRNKGNFPGRFSGRQFSNSRSEMNVSTLELGDSALYLCASSLMAQRGTGELFFGEGSRLTVL.

Concerning this clonotype itself: Because the CDR3's place on the DNA is in doubt, the DNA is left out and the CDR3 is given as listed by TCRdb. The chain links TRBV5-1 to TRBJ1-1; the table's D call TRBD1 went unverified against the DNA. The CDR3 length is 23 residues, termini included. Germline CDR1 reads SGHRS; CDR2 reads YFSETQ. This chain's CDR3 is CASSLEAYQETQYFGPPNTEAFF.

This clonotype was found many times. The chain employs TRBV5-1 and TRBJ2-2; D is tentatively TRBD1 or TRBD2 (5 bases each). This CDR3 spans 13 amino acids. CDR1 SGHRS and CDR2 YFSETQ come from the germline V gene. V was clipped by 0 bases and J by 9 bases, with 9 bases between them. CDR3 residues: CASSLGDGRELFF. The CDR3, as DNA: TGCGCCAGCAGCTTGGGGGACGGCCGGGAGCTGTTTTTT. Full variable domain (remainder filled in from reference TRBV5-1 and TRBJ2-2): KAGVTQTPRYLIKTRGQQVTLSCSPISGHRSVSWYQQTPGQGLQFLFEYFSETQRNKGNFPGRFSGRQFSNSRSEMNVSTLELGDSALYLCASSLGDGRELFFGEGSRLTVL.